This T cell receptor beta chain was recorded in a study of blood T cell repertoires in COVID-19. Study context: COVID-19 samples from acute and convalescent phases originated in the United States, Italy and Spain. PBMCs, B-cell-depleted T cells, or T cells provided the cDNA or gDNA that made up the material.

Original analysis: Estimates of nucleated cell counts were drawn from the amplification of reference gene primers. Profiling relied on immunoSEQ multiplex PCR, and the TCRdb table lists in-frame clones only, not all of them. V and J calls and clone size follow that table, whereas D and trimming were derived from the DNA. The table records around 220,000 clones, roughly 82% of them present only once. CDR1 and CDR2 from the germline V gene are MDHEN and SYDVKM. Trimming at V came to 6 bases and at J to 7 bases, leaving 3 bases not matched to a gene. The CDR3 runs to 13 residues. The gene calls are TRBV28 and TRBJ1-4; 9 bases are a match to TRBD1. This sequence originates from a woman of 80 years or more with active or convalescent COVID-19. Material: peripheral blood. The DNA of the CDR3 is TGTGCCAGCAGGCTGACAGGGGGTGAAAAACTGTTTTTT. It yields the protein CASRLTGGEKLFF.